The text below deals with one T cell receptor (beta chain). The target of this receptor is not known. Base qualities are missing; no much larger clone stands one base away. The data are from a study of shared clonotypes between healthy human individuals (dated by TCRdb to about 2020). Context from the whole study: The cohort included three men and two women between 18 and 49 years of age. For each donor, three plates each were used for CD4 naive and CD4 memory, two plates were used for CD8 naive, and one plate was used for CD8 memory. Libraries were prepared and TCR repertoires were sequenced by different laboratories using diverse techniques, in order to increase sequencing depth and limit assay-specific biases. Leukapheresis yielded between about 0.94 and 10 billion PBMCs per donor. Blood TCR repertoires of five healthy adults were deeply sequenced to estimate repertoire size and the extent of clonotype sharing between individuals.

What the research found in general, with its limitations: Sampling was limited to blood, and TCR repertoires in tissue likely differ from TCR repertoires in blood. The genetic and exposure-history diversity represented was limited by the small number of donors. Across a handful of donors, approximately 5% of naive CD4, roughly 3.5% of naive CD8, 2% to 2.5% of memory CD4, and 0.4% of memory CD8 clonotypes were shared. Incomplete sequencing was indicated by rarefaction of sorted-subset datasets, despite the large sequencing depth. Compared with non-shared clonotypes, clonotypes shared by all four sorted-subset donors had higher generation probabilities. Estimated clonotype richness was generally larger for naive than for memory subsets. Pairwise subsampling led to the expectation that sequencing depth would affect the degree of clonotype sharing among donors.

TCR CDR3 regions were amplified from genomic DNA by multiplex PCR using the deep immunoSEQ assay. Extracted genomic DNA from each cell subset was distributed evenly across all wells of several immunoSEQ 96-well plates, and each plate was treated as a replicate. For sorted subsets, around 200 ng genomic DNA, equal to some 30,000 T cell genomes, was loaded into each replicate PCR. The purified libraries were quantified using a Qubit 3.0 fluorometer, sized with a Bioanalyzer 2100, and then quantified again using the KAPA Library Quantification kit. A separate single-read 150-cycle Illumina NextSeq 550 flow cell was used to sequence each immunoSEQ 96-well plate. From the authors' description of their analysis: The immunoSEQ output contained only junctional sequences without quality scores, so filtering could not match that applied to full-length reads. To assign V/J genes and CDR3, sequences were annotated against IMGT germline references using PyIR, a Python wrapper for IgBLAST v1.9. Any read was removed if the V/J assignment was weak (E-value above 1e-6), the CDR3 was missing, or the read contained stop codons, out-of-frame junctions, or ambiguous translated residues. V3J clonotypes were defined as sequences sharing the same inferred V gene, J gene, and CDR3 amino acid sequence. Percentage overlap between repertoires was computed as shared unique clonotypes divided by the size of the smaller repertoire. Repertoire richness was assessed with RTK rarefaction, the Chao1 estimator, and Recon v2.1 estimates of unobserved clonotypes. Generation probabilities were computed with OLGA for all TCRbeta clonotypes obtained by the gDNA method from several donors. TCRdb's version of the immuneACCESS table is confined to in-frame rearrangements and falls short of the full clone set. An unresolved V gene accounts for under half of the shortfall where checked; the remainder is of unknown origin. That table supplies the V and J calls and clone size; D and trimming were determined from the DNA. Across this sample there are under 600,000 clones, with roughly 97% seen only once. 0.055% to 0.07% of the sample goes to the ten largest clones.

From its cysteine to its phenylalanine, the CDR3 spans 13 amino acids. The read is trimmed to its CDR3 DNA, 39 bases read in frame from base 1. In the germline V gene, CDR1 corresponds to SNHLY and CDR2 to FYNNEI. V drops 4 bases and J drops 5 bases, leaving 11 bases in between. The donors were healthy, HIV-negative adults who had no recently reported acute infections or vaccinations. Only Caucasian adults living in Nashville, Tennessee, USA were represented among the donors. CD4+ T cells were enriched by magnetic negative selection, after which naive cells were positively selected on CD45RA and the negative fraction was taken as the memory subset. Blood was collected by leukapheresis, and PBMCs were isolated by Ficoll-Histopaque density gradient centrifugation and then cryopreserved in liquid nitrogen vapor phase. Purity and quantity of every magnetically sorted T cell population were checked by analytical flow cytometry. Genomic DNA was isolated from each sorted fraction and quantified by UV absorbance on a Nanodrop 2000c.

Sequencing used naive CD4+ T cells sorted from blood. The sample's cell subset or site, from its label and the paper: CD45RA+ positively selected. The receptor chain draws on TRBV2 and TRBJ1-2; tentative D gene TRBD1, with 5 bases matching. The source of this sequence is a woman under 40 in good health. The DNA sequence reads TGTGCCAGCAGTGCCGCGGGGCTTTATGGCTACACCTTC. Its protein reads: CASSAAGLYGYTF.